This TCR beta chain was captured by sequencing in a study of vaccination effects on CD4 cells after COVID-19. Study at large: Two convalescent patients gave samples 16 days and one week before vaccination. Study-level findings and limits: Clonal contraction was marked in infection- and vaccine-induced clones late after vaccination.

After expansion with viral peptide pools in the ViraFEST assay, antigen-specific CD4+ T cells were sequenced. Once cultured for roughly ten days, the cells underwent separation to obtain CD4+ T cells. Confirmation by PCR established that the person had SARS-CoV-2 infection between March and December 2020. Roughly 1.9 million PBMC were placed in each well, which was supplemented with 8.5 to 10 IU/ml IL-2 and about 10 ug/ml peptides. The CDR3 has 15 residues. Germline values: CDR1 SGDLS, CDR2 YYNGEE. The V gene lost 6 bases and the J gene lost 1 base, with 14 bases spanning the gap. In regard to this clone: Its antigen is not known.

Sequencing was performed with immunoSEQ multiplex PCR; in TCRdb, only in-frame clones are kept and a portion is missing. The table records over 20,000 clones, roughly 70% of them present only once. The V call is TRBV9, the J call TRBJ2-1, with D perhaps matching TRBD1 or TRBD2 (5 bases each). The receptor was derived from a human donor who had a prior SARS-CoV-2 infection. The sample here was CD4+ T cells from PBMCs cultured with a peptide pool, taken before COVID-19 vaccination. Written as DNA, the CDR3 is TGTGCCAGCACCCATGAGGGGTTGTCCTACAATGAGCAGTTCTTC. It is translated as CASTHEGLSYNEQFF.